These T cell receptor beta chains were read from a single sample in a study of beta chain features in type 1 diabetes. Method: immunoSEQ multiplex PCR; TCRdb's copy keeps in-frame clones and lacks some. The sample shows about 660,000 clones, over 11% of them seen only once. Sequencing was done on a sample of naive CD4+ T cells from blood. The source is a man younger than 35 with type 1 diabetes. CDR3s include the opening cysteine and the closing phenylalanine or tryptophan. The order of the fields is clone size, V gene, D gene, J gene, CDR3 protein, CDR3 DNA. A D gene is named only where the DNA matches it firmly. Size tells how often a clone was seen (once, few, many) or the class of an expanded clone, and some rows leave it out.

>few|TRBV4-3|-|TRBJ2-7
CASSQDRKGSNYEQYF
TGCGCCAGCAGCCAGGATCGGAAAGGCAGCAACTACGAGCAGTACTTC
>-|TRBV5-1|-|TRBJ2-5
CASSLAVGRQETQYF
TGCGCCAGCAGCTTGGCCGTGGGGAGACAAGAGACCCAGTACTTC
>-|TRBV6-5|-|TRBJ1-2
CASSLTGLLYGYTF
TGTGCCAGCAGTTTAACAGGTCTCCTATATGGCTACACCTTC
>few|TRBV4-1|-|TRBJ2-4
CASSQVGRGRKNIQYF
TGCGCCAGCAGCCAAGTCGGTAGGGGCCGCAAAAACATTCAGTACTTC
>-|TRBV19|TRBD1|TRBJ2-7
CASSIRGQGDSYEQYF
TGTGCCAGTAGTATTAGGGGACAGGGGGACTCCTACGAGCAGTACTTC
>-|TRBV27|-|TRBJ2-7
CASSLSAGTYEQYF
TGTGCCAGCAGTTTATCTGCCGGGACCTACGAGCAGTACTTC
>-|TRBV5-1|-|TRBJ2-1
CASSLEHPSSDEQFF
TGCGCCAGCAGCTTGGAGCATCCTAGCTCAGATGAGCAGTTCTTC
>-|TRBV7-2|-|TRBJ1-2
CASSWGQIGSGYTF
TGTGCCAGCAGCTGGGGACAAATAGGGTCTGGCTACACCTTC
>-|TRBV2|-|TRBJ2-7
CASSDVDGIDF
TGTGCCAGCAGTGACGTGGACGGGATTGACTTC
>few|TRBV29-1|-|TRBJ2-1
CSVEKGGEQFF
TGCAGCGTTGAAAAGGGCGGAGAGCAGTTCTTC
>few|TRBV20-1|-|TRBJ2-1
CSNRRGNEQFF
TGCAGTAACCGGAGGGGCAATGAGCAGTTCTTC
>few|TRBV21-1|-|TRBJ1-6
CASSRGRSNGDSPLHF
TGTGCCAGCAGCCGCGGTCGATCAAATGGGGATTCACCCCTCCACTTT
>few|TRBV4-3|-|TRBJ2-5
CASSQSLGYQETQYF
TGCGCCAGCAGCCAAAGCCTTGGGTACCAAGAGACCCAGTACTTC
>few|TRBV25-1|-|TRBJ1-1
CASSPSTAMNTEAFF
TGTGCCAGCAGTCCCTCGACAGCTATGAACACTGAAGCTTTCTTT
>few|TRBV21-1|-|TRBJ2-7
CASSKGGDHSYEQYF
TGTGCCAGCAGCAAAGGCGGGGATCACTCCTACGAGCAGTACTTC
>few|TRBV6-1|TRBD2|TRBJ2-1
CASSELTSGRGEQFF
TGTGCCAGCAGTGAACTGACTAGCGGGAGAGGTGAGCAGTTCTTC
>few|TRBV29-1|-|TRBJ2-5
CSVLPGPGETQYF
TGCAGCGTGCTGCCGGGGCCCGGAGAGACCCAGTACTTC
>few|TRBV7-6|-|TRBJ1-1
CASSLSFRSRGTEAFF
TGTGCCAGCAGCTTAAGTTTCCGGAGCCGAGGCACTGAAGCTTTCTTT
>few|TRBV30|TRBD1|TRBJ2-7
CAWSGDRGRREQYF
TGTGCCTGGAGTGGGGACAGGGGGCGTCGGGAGCAGTACTTC
>-|TRBV30|TRBD2|TRBJ2-1
CAWSVLAGAVNEQFF
TGTGCCTGGAGTGTATTAGCGGGAGCAGTGAATGAGCAGTTCTTC
>few|TRBV4-3|-|TRBJ2-7
CASSQVGRGYEQYF
TGCGCCAGCAGCCAAGTAGGCAGGGGCTACGAGCAGTACTTC
>few|TRBV30|-|TRBJ1-2
CARTRDNYGYTF
TGTGCCCGTACGCGGGATAACTATGGCTACACCTTC
>-|TRBV18|-|TRBJ1-4
CASSPASIPKLFF
TGTGCCAGCTCACCCGCAAGTATCCCAAAACTGTTTTTT
>-|TRBV29-1|-|TRBJ2-7
CSVEGSRGGSSYEQYF
TGCAGCGTTGAAGGGTCGAGAGGGGGGAGCTCCTACGAGCAGTACTTC
>few|TRBV29-1|-|TRBJ2-1
CSSEAYNEQFF
TGCAGCTCGGAAGCCTACAATGAGCAGTTCTTC
>few|TRBV2|TRBD1|TRBJ2-6
CASIADRVTGANVLTF
TGTGCCAGCATTGCCGACAGGGTCACTGGGGCCAACGTCCTGACTTTC
>-|TRBV5-1|-|TRBJ2-3
CASSPEGRDTQYF
TGCGCCAGCAGCCCCGAAGGGAGGGATACGCAGTATTTT
>once|TRBV7-9|TRBD2|TRBJ2-3
CASSLISGNTDTQYF
TGTGCCAGCAGCTTAATAAGCGGGAATACAGATACGCAGTATTTT
>-|TRBV4-1|TRBD1|TRBJ2-2
CASSQGDRGDTGELFF
TGCGCCAGCAGCCAAGGGGACAGGGGCGACACCGGGGAGCTGTTTTTT
>few|TRBV5-1|TRBD2|TRBJ2-3
CASAPRGDTDTQYF
TGCGCCAGCGCCCCGCGGGGGGACACAGATACGCAGTATTTT
>few|TRBV13|-|TRBJ1-1
CASSLVSHTEAFF
TGTGCCAGCAGCTTAGTAAGTCACACTGAAGCTTTCTTT
>-|TRBV25-1|-|TRBJ2-5
CASSGTATNSPETQYF
TGTGCCAGCAGTGGCACCGCGACTAACTCACCGGAGACCCAGTACTTC
>-|TRBV30|-|TRBJ2-1
CAWDGTPQDSYNEQFF
TGTGCCTGGGACGGTACACCTCAAGATTCCTACAATGAGCAGTTCTTC
>few|TRBV21-1|-|TRBJ2-5
CARRYRQETQYF
TGTGCCAGGCGCTATCGCCAAGAGACCCAGTACTTC
>-|TRBV9|-|TRBJ1-1
CASSSTGRDTEAFF
TGTGCCAGCAGTTCGACCGGTAGGGACACTGAAGCTTTCTTT
>few|TRBV2|TRBD1|TRBJ1-2
CASSTGQGGYTF
TGTGCCAGCAGTACCGGACAGGGGGGCTACACCTTC
>-|TRBV4-2|-|TRBJ1-2
CASSQDRDSAVGYTF
TGTGCCAGCAGCCAAGATCGAGACTCGGCTGTAGGCTACACCTTC
>few|TRBV5-1|-|TRBJ2-3
CASSPGVARDTQYF
TGCGCCAGCAGTCCCGGGGTAGCTCGGGATACGCAGTATTTT
>-|TRBV29-1|TRBD2|TRBJ2-1
CSGGLAGPGEQFF
TGCAGCGGGGGCCTAGCGGGCCCCGGAGAGCAGTTCTTC
>few|TRBV6-5|TRBD1|TRBJ2-1
CASSRQGSHNEQFF
TGTGCCAGCAGTAGACAGGGGTCCCACAATGAGCAGTTCTTC
>-|TRBV27|TRBD1|TRBJ2-3
CKTQGTGVFTDTQYF
TGCAAAACCCAAGGGACAGGGGTGTTCACAGATACGCAGTATTTT
>-|TRBV27|TRBD1|TRBJ1-2
CASSSTGQGAFHYGYTF
TGTGCCAGCAGTTCCACGGGACAGGGGGCGTTTCACTATGGCTACACCTTC
>-|TRBV29-1|-|TRBJ2-1
CSVGPGVSYNEQFF
TGCAGCGTTGGCCCGGGAGTCTCCTACAATGAGCAGTTCTTC
>-|TRBV6-1|-|TRBJ2-2
CASSERPHNTGELFF
TGTGCCAGCAGTGAACGTCCACACAACACCGGGGAGCTGTTTTTT
>few|TRBV5-6|-|TRBJ2-1
CASSLLVVWEGSRYEQFF
TGTGCCAGCAGCTTGCTCGTGGTCTGGGAAGGGAGTAGGTATGAGCAGTTCTTC
>-|TRBV7-2|-|TRBJ2-2
CASSTPRGTGDTGELFF
TGTGCCAGCAGCACACCCAGGGGTACGGGAGACACCGGGGAGCTGTTTTTT
>-|TRBV6-1|TRBD2|TRBJ2-1
CASRPGTSGFHEQFF
TGTGCCAGCAGGCCCGGGACTAGCGGGTTTCATGAGCAGTTCTTC
>few|TRBV30|-|TRBJ1-3
CAWSGGALRNTIYF
TGTGCCTGGAGTGGAGGGGCGCTGAGAAACACCATATATTTT
>-|TRBV29-1|-|TRBJ1-2
CSVELNYGYTF
TGCAGCGTTGAACTCAACTATGGCTACACCTTC
>-|TRBV7-9|-|TRBJ2-6
CASTGNRAGANVLTF
TGTGCCAGCACGGGCAACAGGGCTGGGGCCAACGTCCTGACTTTC
>few|TRBV30|-|TRBJ1-1
CAYDGGAGAFF
TGTGCCTATGACGGGGGGGCTGGCGCTTTCTTT